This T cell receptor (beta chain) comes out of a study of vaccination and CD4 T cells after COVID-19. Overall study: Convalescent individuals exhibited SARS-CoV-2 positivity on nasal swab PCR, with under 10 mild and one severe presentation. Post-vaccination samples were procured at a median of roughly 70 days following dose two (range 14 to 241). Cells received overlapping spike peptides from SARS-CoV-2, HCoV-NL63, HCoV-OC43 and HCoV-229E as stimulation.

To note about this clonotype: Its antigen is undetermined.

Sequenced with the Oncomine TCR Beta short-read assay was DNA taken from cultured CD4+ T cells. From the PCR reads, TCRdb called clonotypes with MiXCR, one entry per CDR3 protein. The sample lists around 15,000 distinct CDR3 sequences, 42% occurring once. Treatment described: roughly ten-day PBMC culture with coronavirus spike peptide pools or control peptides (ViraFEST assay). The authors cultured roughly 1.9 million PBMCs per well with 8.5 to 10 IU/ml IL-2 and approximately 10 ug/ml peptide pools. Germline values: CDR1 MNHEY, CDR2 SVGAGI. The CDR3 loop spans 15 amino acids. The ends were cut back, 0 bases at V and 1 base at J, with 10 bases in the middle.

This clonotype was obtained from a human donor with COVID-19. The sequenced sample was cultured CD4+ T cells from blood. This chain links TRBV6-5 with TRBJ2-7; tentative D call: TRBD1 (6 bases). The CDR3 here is CASSYSGTLSYEQYF. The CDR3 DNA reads TGTGCCAGCAGTTACTCCGGGACACTTTCCTACGAGCAGTACTTC.